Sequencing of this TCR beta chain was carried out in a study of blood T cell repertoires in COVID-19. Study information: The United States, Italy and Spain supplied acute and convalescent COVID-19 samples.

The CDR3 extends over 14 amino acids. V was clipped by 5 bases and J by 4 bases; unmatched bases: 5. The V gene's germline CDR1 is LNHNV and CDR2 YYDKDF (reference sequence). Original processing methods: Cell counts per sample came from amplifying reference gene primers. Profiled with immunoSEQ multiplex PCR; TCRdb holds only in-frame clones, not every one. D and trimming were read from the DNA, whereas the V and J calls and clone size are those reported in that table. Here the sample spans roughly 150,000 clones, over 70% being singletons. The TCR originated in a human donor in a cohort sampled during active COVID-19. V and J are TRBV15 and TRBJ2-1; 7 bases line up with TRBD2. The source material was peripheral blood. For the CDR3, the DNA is TGTGCCACCAGCCTGCGCGGGGGTTACAATGAGCAGTTCTTC. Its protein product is CATSLRGGYNEQFF.